Shown below are 21 T cell receptor beta chains from a single sample sequenced in a study of T cells in Graves' hyperthyroidism and ophthalmopathy. Amplification of TCR beta CDR3 regions used RNA as the template. HTBI primers were used for first-round RT-PCR of the TCR CDR3. From the multiplex PCR reads, TCRdb called clonotypes with MiXCR, one entry per CDR3 protein. The repertoire has about 360,000 distinct CDR3 sequences, around 25% of them found once; the top ten carry about 70%. Sequenced: blood. All receptors come from a man in his fifties with Graves' hyperthyroidism.

This clonotype was counted ten times or more. This chain connects TRBV3-1 to TRBJ2-1, with unresolved D. Germline lookup yields CDR1 LGHDT and CDR2 YNNKEL (reference sequence). V shed 3 bases and J shed 5 bases, with 8 bases lying between them. CDR3 length equals 13 residues. CDR3 DNA: TGTGCCAGCAGCCAGAGGCGAAACAATGAGCAGTTCTTC. It codes for CASSQRRNNEQFF.

This clonotype was observed many times. The chain carries TRBV25-1 and TRBJ2-7; 8 nucleotides line up with TRBD1. V dropped 3 bases and J dropped 1; count of bases not matched to a gene: 11. Germline V CDR1 and CDR2: MGHDK, SYGVNS. The length of the CDR3 is 17 residues. The CDR3 reads CASSDSPGQGKSYEQYF. CDR3 coding DNA: TGTGCCAGCAGTGATTCGCCCGGACAGGGTAAATCCTACGAGCAGTACTTC.

This clonotype came up many times. The V call is TRBV27, the J call TRBJ1-1, with D unresolved. Per germline, CDR1 MNHEY and CDR2 SMNVEV (reference sequence). With 5 bases removed from V and 0 bases from J, the gap between germline ends came to 10 bases. This CDR3 is 14 amino acids long. This CDR3 is CASSPRIMNTEAFF. As DNA, the CDR3 is TGTGCCAGCAGTCCCAGGATCATGAACACTGAAGCTTTCTTT.

This chain uses TRBV2 with TRBJ2-2; D unclear. Germline V gene lookup returns CDR1 SNHLY and CDR2 FYNNEI. The germline V and J ends were trimmed by 2 bases and 2 bases, with 6 bases remaining between them. The CDR3 consists of 14 residues. The DNA for the CDR3 is TGTGCCAGCAGTGAATCGCCAAACACCGGGGAGCTGTTTTTT. Its translation is CASSESPNTGELFF. Supplemented by reference TRBV2 and TRBJ2-2, the full variable domain reads EPEVTQTPSHQVTQMGQEVILRCVPISNHLYFYWYRQILGQKVEFLVSFYNNEISEKSEIFDDQFSVERPDGSNFTLKIRSTKLEDSAMYFCASSESPNTGELFFGEGSRLTVL.

This clonotype was observed many times. The chain joins TRBV3-1 to TRBJ1-3, with D unclear. The CDR3 has 13 amino acids. V was shortened by 1 base and J by 5 bases, with 6 bases between the two germline ends. CDR1 and CDR2 from the germline V gene are LGHDT and YNNKEL (reference sequence). The CDR3, as DNA: TGTGCCAGCAGCCAAGGGGAGAGAAACACCATATATTTT. This sequence encodes CASSQGERNTIYF.

This clonotype was seen just once. The gene calls are TRBV28 and TRBJ2-3, with 7 positions matching TRBD1. This CDR3 is built from 15 residues. Germline CDR1 reads MDHEN; CDR2 reads SYDVKM. Trimming at V came to 6 bases and at J to 7 bases, leaving 13 bases not matched to a gene. CDR3 bases: TGTGCCAGCAGGGCCGGGACAGAGGGCCTAAATACGCAGTATTTT. It specifies CASRAGTEGLNTQYF.

This clonotype appeared many times. J is TRBJ2-3 and V is TRBV3-1, with 7 bases identical to TRBD2. The germline V gene has CDR1 LGHDT and CDR2 YNNKEL (reference sequence). The trim removed 4 bases at V and 0 bases at J, leaving 7 bases unmatched. This CDR3 region has 16 residues. The CDR3: CASSRWLAASTDTQYF. CDR3 nucleotides: TGTGCCAGCAGCCGCTGGCTAGCGGCTAGCACAGATACGCAGTATTTT.

V is TRBV6-5 and J is TRBJ1-1; D ambiguous. The length of the CDR3 is 13 residues. The V gene lost 2 bases and the J gene lost 4 bases, with 8 bases spanning the gap. CDR1 is MNHEY and CDR2 is SVGAGI in the germline V gene. CDR3 coding DNA: TGTGCCAGCAGTTACGCCTTTTCCACTGAAGCTTTCTTT. Protein product: CASSYAFSTEAFF.

The V call is TRBV6-1, the J call TRBJ1-4, with 7 bases that match TRBD1. Per the germline V gene, CDR1 is MNHNS and CDR2 is SASEGT. J was trimmed by 6 bases and V by 6 bases; bases with no gene match: 4. The length of the CDR3 is 13 residues. The CDR3 nucleotides are TGTGCCAGCAGGGTGACAGGGTATGAAAAACTGTTTTTT. It codes for CASRVTGYEKLFF.

This clonotype showed up just a few times. The gene calls are TRBV10-3 and TRBJ2-7; D is possibly TRBD1 or TRBD2 (5 bases each). Trimming cost V 5 bases and J 3 bases, with 17 bases left between them. CDR1 ENHRY and CDR2 SYGVKD come from the germline V gene. This CDR3 is built from 15 residues. In nucleotides, the CDR3 is TGTGCCATCAGTACCACCGGGACCTCCAACTACGAGCAGTACTTC. It yields the protein CAISTTGTSNYEQYF.

This clonotype was detected ten times or more. This chain links TRBV7-8 with TRBJ2-7; a possible D gene is TRBD2 (7 bases). The V end lost 1 base, the J end lost 7 bases, and 14 bases lay between the germline ends. Germline V CDR1 and CDR2: SGHVS, FQNEAQ. The CDR3 is 14 amino acids. CDR3 DNA: TGTGCCAGCAGCTTAGGTGGCGGGGGCCGGGAGCAGTACTTC. This translates into CASSLGGGGREQYF.

This clonotype was seen many times. The chain recombines TRBV7-8 with TRBJ2-7, with D maybe TRBD2 (5 bases). CDR3 length: 13 amino acids. Trimming took off 1 base at V and 4 bases at J, with 8 bases between the two ends. Germline V CDR1 and CDR2: SGHVS, FQNEAQ. The CDR3 sequence is CASSLGGEYEQYF. CDR3 DNA sequence: TGTGCCAGCAGCTTAGGGGGAGAATACGAGCAGTACTTC.

This clonotype occurred many times. V gene TRBV7-2 combines with J gene TRBJ2-7; weak D call: TRBD2 (5 bases). The ends were cut back, 1 base at V and 1 base at J, with 11 bases in the middle. Germline values: CDR1 SGHTA, CDR2 FQGNSA. The CDR3 totals 15 residues. CDR3 DNA: TGTGCCAGCAGCTTAGGGGGAGTAGCATCCTACGAGCAGTACTTC. Translation: CASSLGGVASYEQYF.

This clonotype was counted at least ten times. The chain combines TRBV11-2 with TRBJ1-1; no definite D call. Germline V gene lookup returns CDR1 SGHAT and CDR2 FQNNGV. The V gene lost 3 bases and the J gene lost 3 bases, with 14 bases spanning the gap. CDR3 size: 15 residues. CDR3 in DNA: TGTGCCAGCAGCTTCGGTTATGGTGGGGACACTGAAGCTTTCTTT. Translating it yields CASSFGYGGDTEAFF.

This clonotype has ten or more counts. V usage is TRBV6-1 and J usage is TRBJ2-3; D may be TRBD2 (6 bases). Germline loops: CDR1 MNHNS, CDR2 SASEGT. This CDR3 region has 14 residues. V lost 7 bases and J lost 3, with 14 bases in between. The chain's CDR3 is CASNPSVATDTQYF. The CDR3 DNA reads TGTGCCAGCAATCCTAGCGTCGCTACAGATACGCAGTATTTT.

Only a few counts were recorded for this clonotype. This rearrangement joins TRBV10-3 to TRBJ1-5; 10 bases align to TRBD1. This CDR3 is 14 amino acids long. Germline V gives CDR1 ENHRY, CDR2 SYGVKD. V was clipped by 5 bases and J by 5 bases; unmatched bases: 3. The CDR3 nucleotides read TGTGCCATCAGTAAAGGACAGGGGGATCAGCCCCAGCATTTT. Protein sequence: CAISKGQGDQPQHF.

The J gene is TRBJ2-7, the V gene TRBV9, with D hard to call. The germline CDR1 and CDR2 sequences are SGDLS and YYNGEE. CDR3 length equals 14 residues. V lost 0 bases and J 1 base, leaving 8 bases between the germline ends. As DNA, the CDR3 is TGTGCCAGCAGCGTAGTCGACGGGTCCTACGAGCAGTACTTC. Translated, it gives CASSVVDGSYEQYF.

This rearrangement joins TRBV9 to TRBJ2-7; perhaps D is TRBD1 or TRBD2 (5 bases each). V lost 4 bases and J 0 bases, leaving 8 bases between the germline ends. From germline, CDR1 is SGDLS and CDR2 YYNGEE. This CDR3 contains 13 residues. CDR3 nucleotides: TGTGCCAGCAGCACCGGGACCTCCTACGAGCAGTACTTC. Protein: CASSTGTSYEQYF.

This clonotype was seen a few times. The rearrangement joins TRBV20-1 to TRBJ2-3, with D perhaps matching TRBD2 (6 bases). The CDR3 has 17 residues. CDR1 is DFQATT, CDR2 SNEGSKA, per germline (reference sequence). V was trimmed by 5 bases and J by 6 bases, leaving 27 bases between them. CDR3 coding DNA: TGCAGTGCTTCAGCACCGCTGGCGGGAAGTCTCTCTGATACGCAGTATTTT. The encoded protein is CSASAPLAGSLSDTQYF.

The gene calls are TRBV6-1 and TRBJ2-3; 10 nucleotides match TRBD2. Germline values: CDR1 MNHNS, CDR2 SASEGT. V was clipped by 5 bases and J by 3 bases; unmatched bases: 8. The CDR3 runs to 16 residues. In nucleotides, the CDR3 is TGTGCCAGCAGTTACAGCGGGAGGGCCTCAACAGATACGCAGTATTTT. It yields the protein CASSYSGRASTDTQYF.

The J gene is TRBJ2-3, the V gene TRBV11-2; 9 nucleotides align to TRBD2. The germline V gene encodes CDR1 SGHAT and CDR2 FQNNGV. V trimming: 5 bases; J trimming: 3 bases; junction bases outside the gene matches: 9. The length of the CDR3 is 16 residues. CDR3 amino acids: CASSPQTSGTTDTQYF. The DNA for the CDR3 is TGTGCCAGCAGCCCACAGACTAGCGGCACAACAGATACGCAGTATTTT.